Listed here is a single T cell receptor (beta chain). Its antigen is unidentified. This sample is part of a study of cytomegalovirus exposure and HLA in healthy donors. Study-wide background: Of some 410 genotyped donors, roughly 81% grouped in the Caucasian-associated ancestry cluster.

CDR3 length: 15 amino acids. CDR1 is WNHNN, CDR2 SYGVQD, per germline (reference sequence). The V and J ends lost 2 bases and 2 bases, in that order; junction bases with no gene match: 0. Study-level points and caveats: The authors considered a cluster of highly shared sequence variants likely to be a sequencing artifact. CMV serostatus stood as the only immune exposure information on hand. Analyses of presence and absence presupposed an approximately uniform sequencing depth across donors.

In the PCR, 60 Vbeta and 13 Jbeta primers were used. Profiling relied on immunoSEQ multiplex PCR, and the TCRdb table lists in-frame clones only, not all of them. Of approximately 140,000 clones in the sample, over 70% were seen once. The sequencing sample was made of PBMCs. The receptor's source is a woman in her thirties or forties in good health and CMV-seronegative. V and J are TRBV10-1 and TRBJ2-7; 13 positions match TRBD2. In DNA form, the CDR3 reads TGCGCCAGCAGTGAGGGGACTAGCGGGACCTACGAGCAGTACTTC. Translation: CASSEGTSGTYEQYF.